The 24 T cell receptor beta chains below were found in one sample sequenced in a study of beta chain features in type 1 diabetes. Notes on the study in general: Shortening of TCRB CDR3s, moderate but significant, appeared in all four CD4+ subsets of Type 1 diabetes patients.

Their antigen targets remain unknown. The study reverse transcribed the entire isolated RNA, so it sequenced expressed TCRB transcripts. Data came from immunoSEQ multiplex PCR; TCRdb stores just in-frame clones and leaves some out. The data show hundreds of thousands of clones, with 10% to 15% seen just once and about 0.01% held by the top ten. Sequencing used naive CD4+ T cells from blood. The receptor source for this set is a woman aged 18-29 years with type 1 diabetes.

V and J are TRBV4-2 and TRBJ1-1; D ambiguous. V lost 4 bases, J lost 5 bases, and 11 bases lay in between. The germline gives CDR1 LGHNA, CDR2 YNFKEQ. The CDR3 is made up of 13 amino acids. CDR3 nucleotides: TGTGCCAGCAGCCCCCTCCCGGGAACTGAAGCTTTCTTT. It encodes CASSPLPGTEAFF.

This clone came up a few times. The chain carries TRBV7-9 and TRBJ2-6, with D unclear. The germline CDR1 and CDR2 sequences are SEHNR and FQNEAQ (reference sequence). Between the trimmed V and J ends, which lost 5 bases and 1 base, there was a span of 12 bases. The CDR3 has 16 residues. The CDR3 bases are TGTGCCAGCAGCCCCCTTGAACGGTCTGGGGCCAACGTCCTGACTTTC. Amino acids: CASSPLERSGANVLTF.

This clone was detected only a few times. The chain uses TRBV4-3 and TRBJ1-4; TRBD1 might be the D (5 bases). Trimming took off 1 base at V and 8 bases at J, with 11 bases between the two ends. Germline-derived CDR1 and CDR2 are LGHNA and YSLEER. This CDR3 has 14 residues. CDR3 loop: CASSQVGGGEKLFF. CDR3 coding DNA: TGCGCCAGCAGCCAAGTGGGGGGTGGGGAAAAACTGTTTTTT.

The J gene is TRBJ1-2, the V gene TRBV7-9; tentatively, D is TRBD1 (6 bases). Germline CDR1 and CDR2: SEHNR and FQNEAQ (reference sequence). The V end lost 6 bases, the J end lost 6 bases, and 11 bases lay between the germline ends. This CDR3 has 12 residues. CDR3 residues: CASRQDRHGYTF. DNA of the CDR3: TGTGCCAGCAGACAGGACAGACATGGCTACACCTTC.

The chain uses TRBV10-3 and TRBJ2-5; D not resolved. With 4 bases removed from V and 5 bases from J, the gap between germline ends came to 5 bases. Germline CDR1 and CDR2: ENHRY and SYGVKD. CDR3 length equals 11 residues. The CDR3 sequence is CAISGEETQYF. The CDR3 bases are TGTGCCATCAGTGGTGAGGAGACCCAGTACTTC.

V usage is TRBV7-2 and J usage is TRBJ2-3, with TRBD2 matching over 9 bases. Germline V gene data show CDR1 as SGHTA and CDR2 as FQGNSA. This CDR3 is 14 amino acids long. Trimming took 7 bases from V and 3 from J; bases not matched to a gene: 5. CDR3 nucleotide sequence: TGTGCCAGCACCTTCCTAGCGGGGACAGATACGCAGTATTTT. Translating it yields CASTFLAGTDTQYF.

The chain has TRBV12-5 and TRBJ2-4; 9 bases line up with TRBD1. In germline, CDR1 is LGHNT, CDR2 FRNRAP. V lost 6 bases to trimming and J lost 3 bases; unmatched junction nucleotides: 9. The CDR3 runs 16 residues. This CDR3 reads CASGIPGQGDKNIQYF. The CDR3 coding sequence is TGTGCTAGTGGCATTCCGGGACAGGGAGACAAAAACATTCAGTACTTC.

The rearrangement joins TRBV9 to TRBJ2-1, with D possibly matching TRBD2 (5 bases). CDR3 length: 17 residues. V lost 0 bases and J lost 3, with 16 bases in between. Per germline, CDR1 SGDLS and CDR2 YYNGEE. CDR3 bases: TGTGCCAGCAGCGTAGCTAGAAGCGGCGGCCGCTACAATGAGCAGTTCTTC. It translates to CASSVARSGGRYNEQFF.

V and J are TRBV28 and TRBJ2-2; D not certain. The CDR3 has 13 amino acids. Germline values: CDR1 MDHEN, CDR2 SYDVKM. The V and J ends lost 8 bases and 7 bases respectively, with 14 bases between them. CDR3 region: CASYRSVGGELFF. The CDR3 DNA reads TGTGCCAGCTATCGGAGCGTGGGCGGGGAGCTGTTTTTT.

There are a few counts of this clone. The chain recombines TRBV30 with TRBJ2-1; D is ambiguous. The CDR3 length is 17 residues. Germline loops: CDR1 GTSNPN, CDR2 SVGIG (reference sequence). Trimming took 3 bases from V and 5 from J, leaving 23 bases between them. CDR3 sequence (DNA): TGTGCCTGGAGCAACCCCTTACCCGCTAAAGTCAACAATGAGCAGTTCTTC. This codes for CAWSNPLPAKVNNEQFF.

In this sample, this clone turned up a few times. The chain combines TRBV4-3 with TRBJ1-1; 8 nucleotides align to TRBD1. Looked up from germline, CDR1 is LGHNA and CDR2 is YSLEER. CDR3 size: 13 residues. V gave up 3 bases and J gave up 5 bases; unmatched junction bases: 2. CDR3 DNA sequence: TGCGCCAGCAGCCAGAACAGGGGGACTGAAGCTTTCTTT. It translates to CASSQNRGTEAFF.

This clone has just a few counts. CDR3 sequence (DNA): TGTGCCAGCAGCTTGGACCCCCTTGGGAGACAGCCCCAGCATTTT. Translation gives CASSLDPLGRQPQHF. The rearrangement uses TRBV5-8 and TRBJ1-5; no definite D call. The CDR3 contains 15 residues. Deletions cut 0 bases from V and 7 bases from J, with 14 bases between. Germline assignment: CDR1 SGHTS and CDR2 YDEGEE.

This clone was detected only a few times. The V call is TRBV9, the J call TRBJ1-2, with 10 bases identical to TRBD1. There are 14 residues in the CDR3. V shed 2 bases and J 8 bases; nucleotides not matched to a gene: 6. Germline CDR1 is SGDLS and CDR2 is YYNGEE. CDR3 DNA: TGTGCCAGCAGCGTGGGGACAGGGGCTGCCGGCTACACCTTC. Translation: CASSVGTGAAGYTF.

A few counts support this clone. The chain couples TRBV7-3 to TRBJ2-1; perhaps TRBD2 as D (6 bases). The germline V gene encodes CDR1 SGHTA and CDR2 FQGTGA. The CDR3 is 15 amino acids. The V end lost 2 bases, the J end lost 4 bases, and 12 bases lay between the germline ends. CDR3 sequence: CASSLFSGPYNEQFF. The CDR3 DNA follows: TGTGCCAGCAGCTTATTCAGCGGGCCGTACAATGAGCAGTTCTTC.

The chain employs TRBV5-1 and TRBJ2-5; D is undetermined. This CDR3 comprises 14 residues. Trimming pared 4 bases from V and 5 bases from J, leaving 15 bases between. Per germline, CDR1 SGHRS and CDR2 YFSETQ. The CDR3 sequence: CASSHRRGVETQYF. CDR3 coding DNA: TGCGCCAGCAGCCATCGGCGTGGAGTTGAGACCCAGTACTTC. Based on the CDR3 plus reference TRBV5-1 and TRBJ2-5, the full variable domain is KAGVTQTPRYLIKTRGQQVTLSCSPISGHRSVSWYQQTPGQGLQFLFEYFSETQRNKGNFPGRFSGRQFSNSRSEMNVSTLELGDSALYLCASSHRRGVETQYFGPGTRLLVL.

This clone was counted a few times. This chain joins TRBV2 and TRBJ2-5; TRBD2 matches 7 bases. The J segment lost 2 bases and the V segment lost 3 bases, leaving 6 bases of the junction unmatched. This CDR3 region has 15 residues. Looked up from germline, CDR1 is SNHLY and CDR2 is FYNNEI. CDR3: CASSDPAGTQETQYF. The CDR3 region has the DNA TGTGCCAGCAGTGATCCAGCGGGAACTCAAGAGACCCAGTACTTC.

This clone was seen more than once but under ten times. The chain combines TRBV7-3 with TRBJ1-1; D not resolved. Trimming stripped 3 bases from V and 1 base from J, with 6 bases between. The CDR3 loop spans 13 amino acids. Per germline, CDR1 SGHTA and CDR2 FQGTGA. The CDR3 sequence is CASSFERNTEAFF. The CDR3 coding sequence is TGTGCCAGCAGCTTCGAGCGGAACACTGAAGCTTTCTTT.

The gene calls are TRBV4-1 and TRBJ2-3, with 15 bases matching TRBD2. V lost 3 bases to trimming and J lost 0 bases; unmatched junction nucleotides: 10. The CDR3 extends over 20 amino acids. CDR1 and CDR2 from the germline V gene are MGHRA and YSYEKL. The CDR3 region is CASSQGPGLAGGASTDTQYF. The CDR3 DNA reads as TGCGCCAGCAGCCAGGGACCGGGACTAGCGGGAGGCGCTAGCACAGATACGCAGTATTTT.

The V call is TRBV13, the J call TRBJ2-3; TRBD2 matches at 8 bases. Germline CDR1 reads PRHDT; CDR2 reads FYEKMQ (reference sequence). The CDR3 extends over 15 amino acids. The V segment lost 5 bases and the J segment 2 bases; nucleotides outside the gene matches: 6. The CDR3 here is CASSQISGITDTQYF. The DNA for the CDR3 is TGTGCCAGCAGCCAAATTAGCGGGATCACAGATACGCAGTATTTT.

This clone appeared a few times. V gene TRBV7-8 combines with J gene TRBJ2-1; 7 nucleotides line up with TRBD1. Germline V lookup: CDR1 SGHVS, CDR2 FQNEAQ. The J segment lost 7 bases and the V segment lost 5 bases, leaving 8 bases of the junction unmatched. This CDR3 comprises 14 residues. The CDR3 spells CASSTRRQGNEQFF. The CDR3 bases are TGTGCCAGCAGCACCCGTCGACAGGGTAATGAGCAGTTCTTC.

The V and J genes are TRBV7-2 and TRBJ1-6; D is unresolved. Trimming shortened V by 6 bases and J by 12 bases, and 9 bases separated the two germline ends. CDR1 and CDR2 from the germline V gene are SGHTA and FQGNSA. The CDR3 has 11 amino acids. DNA for the CDR3: TGTGCCAGCAGGGCGGGAGGACCCCTCCACTTT. As protein: CASRAGGPLHF.

V and J are TRBV6-5 and TRBJ2-7; a possible D gene is TRBD1 (5 bases). This CDR3 contains 14 residues. Germline CDR1 and CDR2: MNHEY and SVGAGI. Trimming pared 2 bases from V and 0 bases from J, leaving 8 bases between. The DNA of the CDR3 is TGTGCCAGCAGTTACCGACAGAGCTCCTACGAGCAGTACTTC. Translated: CASSYRQSSYEQYF.

The V and J genes are TRBV30 and TRBJ2-7; D uncertain. Germline V lookup: CDR1 GTSNPN, CDR2 SVGIG (reference sequence). Trimming took off 0 bases at V and 2 bases at J, with 5 bases between the two ends. The CDR3 covers 12 residues. CDR3 residues: CAWSVNPYEQYF. CDR3 sequence (DNA): TGTGCCTGGAGTGTTAATCCCTACGAGCAGTACTTC.

This clone was seen a handful of times. This sequence joins TRBV5-4 and TRBJ2-7; 8 nucleotides agree with TRBD2. The germline V gene encodes CDR1 SGHNT and CDR2 YYREEE (reference sequence). The length of the CDR3 is 14 residues. V gave up 4 bases and J gave up 2 bases; unmatched junction bases: 5. The CDR3 DNA follows: TGTGCCAGCAGCGGCCGGGGGGGGACCTACGAGCAGTACTTC. Translating it yields CASSGRGGTYEQYF. Full variable domain (missing parts from reference TRBV5-4 and TRBJ2-7): ETGVTQSPTHLIKTRGQQVTLRCSSQSGHNTVSWYQQALGQGPQFIFQYYREEENGRGNFPPRFSGLQFPNYSSELNVNALELDDSALYLCASSGRGGTYEQYFGPGTRLTVT.